This T cell receptor (beta chain) was observed in a study of T cells in localized non-small cell lung cancer. Study-level points and caveats: Across samples, adjacent lung featured a median roughly 62 of the top 100 tumor clones.

With V trimmed by 4 bases and J by 3 bases, 5 bases remained unmatched. Per the germline V gene, CDR1 is SGDLS and CDR2 is YYNGEE. The CDR3 sequence is 14 residues long. TCRdb's table, derived via immunoSEQ multiplex PCR, lists solely in-frame clones and lacks some. Among 41,000 or so clones, roughly 86% were seen once, and the ten largest hold roughly 7.7%. This clone was seen a handful of times. The antigen is undetermined. The TCR comes from a woman aged 18-55 years with stage III lung adenocarcinoma. Sequenced here: peripheral blood, sampled before any cancer treatment. The V call is TRBV9, the J call TRBJ1-1, with 8 positions matching TRBD1. The CDR3 region has the DNA TGTGCCAGCAGCCAGGGGGCAACGTACACTGAAGCTTTCTTT. It codes for CASSQGATYTEAFF.